This is a list of T cell receptor beta chains from one sample in a study of monozygotic twins with inflammatory bowel disease. For each CDR3 protein, TCRdb gives one entry from its re-call of the 5' RACE reads, without DNA. The data include 300,000 to 400,000 distinct CDR3 sequences; the top ten clones carry around 2.6%. Input material: blood. The source of these receptors is a human donor with ulcerative colitis or Crohn's disease, or a healthy co-twin of an affected twin (not recorded which). Each CDR3 is given with its conserved first and last residue. The order of the fields is CDR3 protein, J gene, V gene.

CDR3: CASSDTSGGNSPLHF
J: TRBJ1-6
V: TRBV2

CDR3: CSARDAQLWTGLSDTQYF
J: TRBJ2-3
V: TRBV20-1

CDR3: CASSLASGGGETQYF
J: TRBJ2-5
V: TRBV7-9

CDR3: CASSLPYRGQGIAKNIQYF
J: TRBJ2-4
V: TRBV28

CDR3: CASSQEIEQYNSPLHF
J: TRBJ1-6
V: TRBV4-2

CDR3: CSATPRGGLDYGYTF
J: TRBJ1-2
V: TRBV20-1

CDR3: CASSLLQVANTGELFF
J: TRBJ2-2
V: TRBV7-2

CDR3: CASSLARSGGADTQYF
J: TRBJ2-3
V: TRBV7-2

CDR3: CASSLAIAETQYF
J: TRBJ2-5
V: TRBV5-1

CDR3: CASSFGGAVDTQYF
J: TRBJ2-3
V: TRBV7-9

CDR3: CASSPRDEPYEQYF
J: TRBJ2-7
V: TRBV12-3/TRBV12-4

CDR3: CSVRGDLDQPQHF
J: TRBJ1-5
V: TRBV29-1

CDR3: CASSPRSGGYTGELFF
J: TRBJ2-2
V: TRBV4-2

CDR3: CASSLEGRGVHEQYF
J: TRBJ2-7
V: TRBV7-6

CDR3: CASSAQRGNTGELFF
J: TRBJ2-2
V: TRBV6-1

CDR3: CASSNDRYYGYTF
J: TRBJ1-2
V: TRBV6-2/TRBV6-3

CDR3: CASRGGGESTDTQYF
J: TRBJ2-3
V: TRBV5-4

CDR3: CASFSFTGELFF
J: TRBJ2-2
V: TRBV6-2/TRBV6-3

CDR3: CASGQGYGYTF
J: TRBJ1-2
V: TRBV28

CDR3: CASSATGPSYEQYF
J: TRBJ2-7
V: TRBV6-1

CDR3: CASSLGRGRGSAKNIQYF
J: TRBJ2-4
V: TRBV12-3/TRBV12-4

CDR3: CASSQDLGPNYGYTF
J: TRBJ1-2
V: TRBV3-1

CDR3: CASSTRLAGGEIGTDTQYF
J: TRBJ2-3
V: TRBV4-1

CDR3: CASSARAPGPNTGELFF
J: TRBJ2-2
V: TRBV5-1

CDR3: CASSWGRPAYEQYF
J: TRBJ2-7
V: TRBV7-8

CDR3: CASSLAQGDQPQHF
J: TRBJ1-5
V: TRBV7-9

CDR3: CASSLVPSNNSPLHF
J: TRBJ1-6
V: TRBV5-6

CDR3: CASSKDPQTYEQYF
J: TRBJ2-7
V: TRBV5-1

CDR3: CAISESFLQETQYF
J: TRBJ2-5
V: TRBV10-3

CDR3: CASSQDYRNSYQETQYF
J: TRBJ2-5
V: TRBV3-1

CDR3: CASNPGLIDEQFF
J: TRBJ2-1
V: TRBV6-5

CDR3: CASSLAIHQDEQFF
J: TRBJ2-1
V: TRBV11-1

CDR3: CASSLGQGMVSSYEQYF
J: TRBJ2-7
V: TRBV5-5

CDR3: CSARDRTGAEGTDTQYF
J: TRBJ2-3
V: TRBV20-1

CDR3: CSARDQTSGGYKDYGYTF
J: TRBJ1-2
V: TRBV20-1

CDR3: CASSLGRRGVAKNIQYF
J: TRBJ2-4
V: TRBV7-9

CDR3: CASSWDRVYEQYF
J: TRBJ2-7
V: TRBV5-6

CDR3: CASSFLGTSSYNEQFF
J: TRBJ2-1
V: TRBV27

CDR3: CASSPPGVREGDEKLFF
J: TRBJ1-4
V: TRBV27

CDR3: CASSLAGGLAGGQENYNEQFF
J: TRBJ2-1
V: TRBV5-1

CDR3: CSALDRPGQGFEQYF
J: TRBJ2-7
V: TRBV20-1

CDR3: CASSQGTGSYPWEQYF
J: TRBJ2-7
V: TRBV7-6

CDR3: CASRLAGGAPLGEQFF
J: TRBJ2-1
V: TRBV5-6

CDR3: CASSLFPGGANEKLFF
J: TRBJ1-4
V: TRBV7-6

CDR3: CSARDHLAGAMKTQYF
J: TRBJ2-5
V: TRBV20-1

CDR3: CASSQKSEWSRQKNIQYF
J: TRBJ2-4
V: TRBV4-2

CDR3: CASSLGGGSSTGELFF
J: TRBJ2-2
V: TRBV7-2

CDR3: CASSKGGGMANYGYTF
J: TRBJ1-2
V: TRBV5-1

CDR3: CASSPGPMSSYNEQFF
J: TRBJ2-1
V: TRBV11-3